The rows below give T cell receptor beta chains drawn from one sample of a study of identical twins. TCRdb recomputed calls from the 5' RACE reads with MiXCR, one row per CDR3 protein. The data hold some 600,000 distinct CDR3 sequences, with around 7.5% observed a single time. The same data also went into a second study, on yellow fever vaccine responses in identical twins.

The sample was PBMCs. The receptors derive from a young woman in good health. Both conserved end residues are part of each CDR3. The D gene is left open where the match is weak. Size values are once, few and many counts, or a class for expanded clones, and some rows have none.

J: TRBJ2-3; size: NA; V: TRBV5-1; D: NA; DNA: TGCGCCAGCAGCTTGGGTTGGGCAGATACGCAGTATTTT; CDR3: CASSLGWADTQYF
J: TRBJ2-2; size: few; V: TRBV6-1; D: TRBD1; DNA: TGTGCCAGCAAAAAAACAGGGGCCAACACCGGGGAGCTGTTTTTT; CDR3: CASKKTGANTGELFF
J: TRBJ2-1; size: NA; V: TRBV3-1; D: NA; DNA: TGTGCCAGCAGTCGAGGGACCATCAATGAGCAGTTCTTC; CDR3: CASSRGTINEQFF
J: TRBJ2-2; size: many; V: TRBV11-2; D: NA; DNA: TGTGCCAGCAGCCCCCAATCGACCGGGGAGCTGTTTTTT; CDR3: CASSPQSTGELFF
J: TRBJ1-1; size: NA; V: TRBV11-2; D: NA; DNA: TGTGCCGGCAGCTTAGTTGGGTGGGAGGCTTTCTTT; CDR3: CAGSLVGWEAFF
J: TRBJ2-5; size: NA; V: TRBV7-3; D: NA; DNA: TGTGCCAGCAGCTTAAACGGGCGGGAGACCCAGTACTTC; CDR3: CASSLNGRETQYF
J: TRBJ1-6; size: many; V: TRBV20-1; D: NA; DNA: TGCAGTGCTAGAATGGGTTTTAGTTCACCCCTCCACTTT; CDR3: CSARMGFSSPLHF
J: TRBJ2-1; size: few; V: TRBV20-1; D: TRBD2; DNA: TGCGCCGGGACTAGCTACAATGAGCAGTTCTTC; CDR3: CAGTSYNEQFF
J: TRBJ2-3; size: few; V: TRBV5-1; D: NA; DNA: TGCGCCAGCAGCCCGAGGGGGGGTACTAGCACAGATACGCAGTATTTT; CDR3: CASSPRGGTSTDTQYF
J: TRBJ2-3; size: few; V: TRBV20-1; D: NA; DNA: TGCAGTCGAAAGGACGTGGGGAATACGCAGTATTTT; CDR3: CSRKDVGNTQYF
J: TRBJ2-5; size: once; V: TRBV5-1; D: TRBD2; DNA: TGCGCCAGCAGTCGACGCGGGAGTGAAGGAGAGACCCAGTACTTC; CDR3: CASSRRGSEGETQYF
J: TRBJ2-3; size: NA; V: TRBV29-1; D: NA; DNA: TGCAGCGGAGGGGCCCCGATACCAGATACGCAGTATTTT; CDR3: CSGGAPIPDTQYF
J: TRBJ1-2; size: NA; V: TRBV20-1; D: NA; DNA: TGCAGTGCTAGAGGAGATCGATATGGCTACACCTTC; CDR3: CSARGDRYGYTF
J: TRBJ2-1; size: many; V: TRBV7-9; D: NA; DNA: TGTGCCAGCAGCTTAGACGCAGTCTACAATGAGCAGTTCTTC; CDR3: CASSLDAVYNEQFF
J: TRBJ1-1; size: many; V: TRBV4-1; D: NA; DNA: TGCGCCAGCAGCCGGGACACCATGAACACTGAAGCTTTCTTT; CDR3: CASSRDTMNTEAFF
J: TRBJ2-3; size: few; V: TRBV11-2; D: TRBD2; DNA: TGTGCCAGCAGCTACCTTGTGACTAGCGCCACAGATACGCAGTATTTT; CDR3: CASSYLVTSATDTQYF
J: TRBJ2-1; size: many; V: TRBV6-2/TRBV6-3; D: TRBD1; DNA: TGTGCCAGCAGTAGAGACAGGGTCAATGAGCAGTTCTTC; CDR3: CASSRDRVNEQFF
J: TRBJ2-3; size: NA; V: TRBV20-1; D: TRBD2; DNA: TGCAGTGCTAGGACTAGCGGGAGGGTTGGCGCAGATACGCAGTATTTT; CDR3: CSARTSGRVGADTQYF
J: TRBJ2-7; size: few; V: TRBV12-3/TRBV12-4; D: NA; DNA: TGTGCCAGCAGGTGGGATCTCTACGAGCAGTACTTC; CDR3: CASRWDLYEQYF
J: TRBJ2-1; size: many; V: TRBV4-1; D: TRBD2; DNA: TGCGCCAGCAGCCAAGGGTCGCTAGCGGGGGGGCCATTGAGTGAGCAGTTCTTC; CDR3: CASSQGSLAGGPLSEQFF
J: TRBJ2-1; size: many; V: TRBV29-1; D: NA; DNA: TGCAGCGTGGCCCACACCGAGCAGTTCTTC; CDR3: CSVAHTEQFF
J: TRBJ2-3; size: many; V: TRBV12-3/TRBV12-4; D: NA; DNA: TGTGCCAGCAGTTTAGGGGACACAGATACGCAGTATTTT; CDR3: CASSLGDTDTQYF
J: TRBJ2-7; size: few; V: TRBV3-1; D: TRBD2; DNA: TGTGCCAGCAGCCAAGGGGTAGCGGGAGCAGGCTACGAGCAGTACTTC; CDR3: CASSQGVAGAGYEQYF
J: TRBJ2-7; size: NA; V: TRBV5-1; D: TRBD2; DNA: TGCGCCAGCAGCCTAGGACCCCCCGGGACTATGGACTACGAGCAGTACTTC; CDR3: CASSLGPPGTMDYEQYF
J: TRBJ2-1; size: many; V: TRBV12-3/TRBV12-4; D: NA; DNA: TGTGCCAGCAGCCCACCGGGACTCGTCTACAATGAGCAGTTCTTC; CDR3: CASSPPGLVYNEQFF
J: TRBJ2-5; size: few; V: TRBV4-1; D: NA; DNA: TGCGCCAGCAGCCACCTCAACATGGGCTTCGCGGAGACCCAGTACTTC; CDR3: CASSHLNMGFAETQYF
J: TRBJ1-1; size: many; V: TRBV20-1; D: NA; DNA: TGCAGTGCTATGCTGGGCTCAGTGAACACTGAAGCTTTCTTT; CDR3: CSAMLGSVNTEAFF
J: TRBJ2-6; size: few; V: TRBV12-3/TRBV12-4; D: TRBD1; DNA: TGTGCCAGCAGTTCCCAGGACAGGCGTGCTGGGGCCAACGTCCTGACTTTC; CDR3: CASSSQDRRAGANVLTF
J: TRBJ2-4; size: NA; V: TRBV28; D: NA; DNA: TGTGCCAGCAGTCTGGAAGGAAGAAACATTCAGTACTTC; CDR3: CASSLEGRNIQYF
J: TRBJ1-6; size: NA; V: TRBV20-1; D: NA; DNA: TGCAGTGCTAAAACGAATCTCAATTCACCCCTCCACTTT; CDR3: CSAKTNLNSPLHF
J: TRBJ2-7; size: many; V: TRBV3-1; D: NA; DNA: TGTGCCAGCAGCCAAGTAGCCGCTGCGGGAGAGCAGTACTTC; CDR3: CASSQVAAAGEQYF
J: TRBJ1-4; size: NA; V: TRBV5-1; D: TRBD1; DNA: TGCGCCAGCAGCCCGGACAGGGCAGATGAAAAACTGTTTTTT; CDR3: CASSPDRADEKLFF
J: TRBJ2-7; size: NA; V: TRBV11-2; D: NA; DNA: TGTGCCAGCAGCTTAGATCGCGTGACACCATACGAGCAGTACTTC; CDR3: CASSLDRVTPYEQYF
J: TRBJ1-4; size: many; V: TRBV2; D: NA; DNA: TGTGCCAGCAGAATAACCGGGACCGCCAATGAAAAACTGTTTTTT; CDR3: CASRITGTANEKLFF
J: TRBJ2-7; size: few; V: TRBV11-2; D: NA; DNA: TGTGCCAGCAGCCCTTTTCGCACGACAGTGGACTACGAGCAGTACTTC; CDR3: CASSPFRTTVDYEQYF
J: TRBJ2-1; size: many; V: TRBV20-1; D: TRBD2; DNA: TGCAGTGCTCGGACTAGCTGGAATGAGCAGTTCTTC; CDR3: CSARTSWNEQFF
J: TRBJ2-3; size: NA; V: TRBV27; D: NA; DNA: TGTGCCAGCAGTCTCGCAGGGAGGCCAGATACGCAGTATTTT; CDR3: CASSLAGRPDTQYF
J: TRBJ1-6; size: NA; V: TRBV20-1; D: NA; DNA: TGCAGTGCTAGTGAAATCGGGGCCTATAATTCACCCCTCCACTTT; CDR3: CSASEIGAYNSPLHF
J: TRBJ2-1; size: few; V: TRBV9; D: NA; DNA: TGTGCCAGCAGCGTAGAGGAGGGAGCCCCTACAGGCAATGAGCAGTTCTTC; CDR3: CASSVEEGAPTGNEQFF
J: TRBJ2-1; size: few; V: TRBV5-6; D: TRBD1; DNA: TGTGCCAGCAGCCCCGCAAGGGGGCTTGGGGAGCAGTTCTTC; CDR3: CASSPARGLGEQFF
J: TRBJ2-3; size: NA; V: TRBV5-1; D: TRBD2; DNA: TGCGCCAGCAGCAGGTCGGGGGGGCCCACAGATACGCAGTATTTT; CDR3: CASSRSGGPTDTQYF
J: TRBJ2-1; size: many; V: TRBV28; D: TRBD2; DNA: TGTGCCAGCAGTTACACTAGCGGGAGGGAGGACAATGAGCAGTTCTTC; CDR3: CASSYTSGREDNEQFF
J: TRBJ2-1; size: NA; V: TRBV20-1; D: NA; DNA: TGCTGTGCTAGAGTTCGGGACGGACGGTACAATGAGCAGTTCTTC; CDR3: CCARVRDGRYNEQFF